This paragraph covers one TCR beta chain sequence. This sample was taken from a study of shared clonotypes between healthy human individuals. The CDR3 extends over 15 amino acids. Trimming shortened V by 4 bases and J by 3 bases, and 16 bases separated the two germline ends. The germline V gene has CDR1 SGHDN and CDR2 FVKESK. The assay was immunoSEQ multiplex PCR, and TCRdb's table has in-frame clones only and misses some. The sample consists of roughly 2 million clones, about 95% of them appearing once. The naive CD8 fraction comprised CD45RO-negative cells positively selected for CCR7 and excluded terminally differentiated effector memory CD45RA+ cells.

The sequenced sample consisted of naive CD8+ T cells sorted from blood. The genes are TRBV14 and TRBJ2-7; D gene uncertain. The receptor was derived from a man between 18 and 35 years old in good health. The CDR3 region has the DNA TGTGCCAGCAGCCTTACCCTGTCCAGGTTCTACGAGCAGTACTTC. This encodes CASSLTLSRFYEQYF.